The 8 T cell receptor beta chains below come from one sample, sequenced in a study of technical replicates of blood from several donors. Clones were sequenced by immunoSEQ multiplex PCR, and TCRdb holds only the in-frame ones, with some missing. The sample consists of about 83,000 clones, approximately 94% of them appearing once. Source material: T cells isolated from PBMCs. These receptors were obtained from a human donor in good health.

The CDR3, as DNA: TGTGCCAGCAGCGCTTCTGGAGGGAATGGCTACACCTTC. Translated: CASSASGGNGYTF. This chain connects TRBV9 to TRBJ1-2; D is uncertain. Germline CDR1 and CDR2: SGDLS and YYNGEE. There are 13 residues in the CDR3. Trimming took 3 bases from V and 6 from J, leaving 12 bases between them. Combining the CDR3 with reference TRBV9 and TRBJ1-2 gives the whole variable domain DSGVTQTPKHLITATGQRVTLRCSPRSGDLSVYWYQQSLDQGLQFLIQYYNGEERAKGNILERFSAQQFPDLHSELNLSSLELGDSALYFCASSASGGNGYTFGSGTRLTVV.

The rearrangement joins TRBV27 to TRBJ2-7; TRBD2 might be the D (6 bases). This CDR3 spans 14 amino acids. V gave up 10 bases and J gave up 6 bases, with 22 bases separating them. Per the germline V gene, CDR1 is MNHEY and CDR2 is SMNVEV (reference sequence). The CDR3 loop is CATRWGGMVGEQYF. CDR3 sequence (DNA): TGTGCCACCCGGTGGGGCGGGATGGTTGGCGAGCAGTACTTC.

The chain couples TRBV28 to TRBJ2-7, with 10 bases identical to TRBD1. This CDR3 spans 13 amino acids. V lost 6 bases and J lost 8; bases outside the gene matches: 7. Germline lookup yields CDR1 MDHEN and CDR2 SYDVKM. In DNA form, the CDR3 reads TGTGCCAGCAGCCCGGGACAGGGGCCCAAGCAGTACTTC. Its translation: CASSPGQGPKQYF. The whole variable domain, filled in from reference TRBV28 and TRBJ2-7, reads DVKVTQSSRYLVKRTGEKVFLECVQDMDHENMFWYRQDPGLGLRLIYFSYDVKMKEKGDIPEGYSVSREKKERFSLILESASTNQTSMYLCASSPGQGPKQYFGPGTRLTVT.

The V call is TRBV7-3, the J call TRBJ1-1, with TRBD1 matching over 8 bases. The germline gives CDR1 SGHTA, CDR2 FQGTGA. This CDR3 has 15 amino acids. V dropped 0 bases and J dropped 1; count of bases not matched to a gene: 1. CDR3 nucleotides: TGTGCCAGCAGCTTAACGGGACAGGCGAACACTGAAGCTTTCTTT. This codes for CASSLTGQANTEAFF. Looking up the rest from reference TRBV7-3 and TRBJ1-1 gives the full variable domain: GAGVSQTPSNKVTEKGKYVELRCDPISGHTALYWYRQSLGQGPEFLIYFQGTGAADDSGLPNDRFFAVRPEGSVSTLKIQRTERGDSAVYLCASSLTGQANTEAFFGQGTRLTVV.

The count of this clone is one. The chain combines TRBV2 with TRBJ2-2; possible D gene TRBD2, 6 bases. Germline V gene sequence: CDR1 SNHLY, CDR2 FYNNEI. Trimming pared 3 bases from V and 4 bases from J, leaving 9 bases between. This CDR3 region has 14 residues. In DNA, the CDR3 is TGTGCCAGCAGTGACCTGGGGGGCACCGGGGAGCTGTTTTTT. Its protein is CASSDLGGTGELFF.

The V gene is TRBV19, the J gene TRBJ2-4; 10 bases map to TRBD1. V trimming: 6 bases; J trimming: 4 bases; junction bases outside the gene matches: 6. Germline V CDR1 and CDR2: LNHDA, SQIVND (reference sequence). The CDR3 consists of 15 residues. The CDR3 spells CASRTGQGDKNIQYF. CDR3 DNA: TGTGCCAGTAGAACTGGACAGGGGGATAAAAACATTCAGTACTTC.

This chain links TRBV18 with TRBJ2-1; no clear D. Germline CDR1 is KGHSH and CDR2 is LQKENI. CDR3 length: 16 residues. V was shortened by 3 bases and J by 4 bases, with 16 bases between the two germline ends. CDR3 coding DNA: TGTGCCAGCTCACCTCTGAGCCCCCTCCAATACAATGAGCAGTTCTTC. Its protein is CASSPLSPLQYNEQFF.

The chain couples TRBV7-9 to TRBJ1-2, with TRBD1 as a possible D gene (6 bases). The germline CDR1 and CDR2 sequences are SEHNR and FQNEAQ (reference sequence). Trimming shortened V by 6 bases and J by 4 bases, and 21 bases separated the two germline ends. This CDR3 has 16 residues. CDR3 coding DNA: TGTGCCAGCAGTCCTATTCGGGCCCTAGGGGGCTATGGCTACACCTTC. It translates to CASSPIRALGGYGYTF. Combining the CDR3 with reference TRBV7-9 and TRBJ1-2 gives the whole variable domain DTGVSQNPRHKITKRGQNVTFRCDPISEHNRLYWYRQTLGQGPEFLTYFQNEAQLEKSRLLSDRFSAERPKGSFSTLEIQRTEQGDSAMYLCASSPIRALGGYGYTFGSGTRLTVV.